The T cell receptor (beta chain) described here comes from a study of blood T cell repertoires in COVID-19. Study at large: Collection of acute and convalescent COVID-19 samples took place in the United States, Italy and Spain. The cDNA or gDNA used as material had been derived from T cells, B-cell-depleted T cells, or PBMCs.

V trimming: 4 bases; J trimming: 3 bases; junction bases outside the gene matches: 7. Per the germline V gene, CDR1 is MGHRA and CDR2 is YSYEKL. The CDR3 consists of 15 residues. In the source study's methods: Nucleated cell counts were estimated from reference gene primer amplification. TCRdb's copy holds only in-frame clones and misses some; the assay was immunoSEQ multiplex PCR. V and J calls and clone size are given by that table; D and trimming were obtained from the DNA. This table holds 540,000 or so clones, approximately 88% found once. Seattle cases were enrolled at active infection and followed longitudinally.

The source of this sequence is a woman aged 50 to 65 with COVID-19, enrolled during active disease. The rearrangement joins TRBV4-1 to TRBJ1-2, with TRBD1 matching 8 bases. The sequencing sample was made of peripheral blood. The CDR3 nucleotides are TGCGCCAGCAGCCCTTTACCGGGACAGGACTATGGCTACACCTTC. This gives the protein CASSPLPGQDYGYTF.